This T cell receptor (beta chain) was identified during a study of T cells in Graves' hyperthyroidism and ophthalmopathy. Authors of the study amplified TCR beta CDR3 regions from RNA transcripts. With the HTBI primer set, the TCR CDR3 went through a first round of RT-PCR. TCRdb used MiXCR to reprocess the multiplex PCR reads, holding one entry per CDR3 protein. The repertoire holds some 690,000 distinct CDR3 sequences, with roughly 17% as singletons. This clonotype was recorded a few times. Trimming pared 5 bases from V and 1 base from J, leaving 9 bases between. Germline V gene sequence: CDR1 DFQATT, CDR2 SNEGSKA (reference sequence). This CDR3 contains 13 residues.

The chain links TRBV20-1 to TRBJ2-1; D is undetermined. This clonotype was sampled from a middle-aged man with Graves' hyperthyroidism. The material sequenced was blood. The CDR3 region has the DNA TGCAGTGCTCCCGCCAGTTCCTACAATGAGCAGTTCTTC. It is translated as CSAPASSYNEQFF.